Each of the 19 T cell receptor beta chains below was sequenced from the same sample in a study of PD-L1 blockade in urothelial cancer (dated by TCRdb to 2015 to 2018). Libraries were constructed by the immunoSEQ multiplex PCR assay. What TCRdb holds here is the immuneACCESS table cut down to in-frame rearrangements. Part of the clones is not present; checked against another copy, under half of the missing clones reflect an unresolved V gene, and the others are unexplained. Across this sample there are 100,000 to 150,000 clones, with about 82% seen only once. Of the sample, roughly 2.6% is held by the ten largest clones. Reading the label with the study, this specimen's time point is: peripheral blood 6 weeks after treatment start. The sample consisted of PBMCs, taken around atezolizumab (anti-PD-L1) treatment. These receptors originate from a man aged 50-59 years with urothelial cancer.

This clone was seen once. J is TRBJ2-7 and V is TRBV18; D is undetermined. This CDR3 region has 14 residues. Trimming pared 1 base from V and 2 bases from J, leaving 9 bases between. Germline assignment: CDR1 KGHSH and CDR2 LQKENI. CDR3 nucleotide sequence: TGTGCCAGCTCACCACTTCGCGAAACCTACGAGCAGTACTTC. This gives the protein CASSPLRETYEQYF. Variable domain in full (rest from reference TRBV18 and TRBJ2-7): NAGVMQNPRHLVRRRGQEARLRCSPMKGHSHVYWYRQLPEEGLKFMVYLQKENIIDESGMPKERFSAEFPKEGPSILRIQQVVRGDSAAYFCASSPLRETYEQYFGPGTRLTVT.

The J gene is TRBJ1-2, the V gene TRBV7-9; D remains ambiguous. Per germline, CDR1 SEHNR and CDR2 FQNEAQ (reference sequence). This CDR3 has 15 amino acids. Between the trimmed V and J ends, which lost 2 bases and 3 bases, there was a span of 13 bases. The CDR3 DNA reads TGTGCCAGCAGCTTAAGTCTGGCGGGCGACTATGGCTACACCTTC. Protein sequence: CASSLSLAGDYGYTF. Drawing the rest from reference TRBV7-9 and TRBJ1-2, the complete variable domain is DTGVSQNPRHKITKRGQNVTFRCDPISEHNRLYWYRQTLGQGPEFLTYFQNEAQLEKSRLLSDRFSAERPKGSFSTLEIQRTEQGDSAMYLCASSLSLAGDYGYTFGSGTRLTVV.

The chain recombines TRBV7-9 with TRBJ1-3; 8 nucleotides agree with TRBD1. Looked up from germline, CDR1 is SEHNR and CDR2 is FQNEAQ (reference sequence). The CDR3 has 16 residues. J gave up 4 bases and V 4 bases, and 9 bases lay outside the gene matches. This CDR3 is CASSWAQPGGGNTIYF. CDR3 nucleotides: TGTGCCAGCAGCTGGGCCCAACCAGGGGGCGGAAACACCATATATTTT.

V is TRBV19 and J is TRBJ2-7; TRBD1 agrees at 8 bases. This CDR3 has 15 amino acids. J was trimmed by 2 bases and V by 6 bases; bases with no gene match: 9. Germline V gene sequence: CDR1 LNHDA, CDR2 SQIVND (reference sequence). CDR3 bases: TGTGCCAGTAGGCGAGATGGGACAGGACCCTACGAGCAGTACTTC. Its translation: CASRRDGTGPYEQYF.

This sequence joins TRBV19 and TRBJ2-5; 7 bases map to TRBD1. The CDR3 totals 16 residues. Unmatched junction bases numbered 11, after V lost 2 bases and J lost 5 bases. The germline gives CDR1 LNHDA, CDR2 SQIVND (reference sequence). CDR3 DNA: TGTGCCAGTAGTATAAGGTCGACAGGGCTACGGGAGACCCAGTACTTC. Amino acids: CASSIRSTGLRETQYF.

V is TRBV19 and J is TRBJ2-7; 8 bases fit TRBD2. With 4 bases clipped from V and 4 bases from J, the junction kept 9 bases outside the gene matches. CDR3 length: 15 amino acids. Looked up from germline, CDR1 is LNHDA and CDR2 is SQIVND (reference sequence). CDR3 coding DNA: TGTGCCAGTAGTACCCCGAGCGGGAGAGGTTACGAGCAGTACTTC. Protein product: CASSTPSGRGYEQYF.

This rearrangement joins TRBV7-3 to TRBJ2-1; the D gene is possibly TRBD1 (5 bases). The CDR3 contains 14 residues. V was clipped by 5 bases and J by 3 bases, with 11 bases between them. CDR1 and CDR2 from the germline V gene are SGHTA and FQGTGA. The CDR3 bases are TGTGCCAGCAGCCCCCAAACAGGCTACAATGAGCAGTTCTTC. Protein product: CASSPQTGYNEQFF.

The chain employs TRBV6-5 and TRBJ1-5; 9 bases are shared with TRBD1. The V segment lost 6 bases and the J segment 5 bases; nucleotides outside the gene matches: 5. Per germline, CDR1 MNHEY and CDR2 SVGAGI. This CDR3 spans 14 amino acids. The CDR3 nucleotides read TGTGCCAGCAGCCCCTGGACAGGGGATCAGCCCCAGCATTTT. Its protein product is CASSPWTGDQPQHF.

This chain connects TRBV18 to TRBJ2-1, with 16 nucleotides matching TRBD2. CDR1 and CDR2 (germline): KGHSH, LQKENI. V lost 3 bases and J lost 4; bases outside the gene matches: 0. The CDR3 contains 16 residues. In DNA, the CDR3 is TGTGCCAGCTCACCGGGACTAGCGGGAGGGTACAATGAGCAGTTCTTC. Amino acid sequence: CASSPGLAGGYNEQFF.

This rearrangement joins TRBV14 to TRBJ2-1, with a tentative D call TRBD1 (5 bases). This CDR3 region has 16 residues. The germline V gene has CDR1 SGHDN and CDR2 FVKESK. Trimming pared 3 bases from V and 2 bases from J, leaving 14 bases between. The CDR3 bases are TGTGCCAGCAGCCACGTAACCCAGGGTACCTACAATGAGCAGTTCTTC. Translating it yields CASSHVTQGTYNEQFF.

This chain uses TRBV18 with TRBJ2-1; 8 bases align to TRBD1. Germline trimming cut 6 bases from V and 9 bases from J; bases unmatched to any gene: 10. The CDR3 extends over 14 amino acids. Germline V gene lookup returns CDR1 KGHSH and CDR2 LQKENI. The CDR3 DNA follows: TGTGCCAGCTCTCCTAGGACAGGGCGTTCTGAGCAGTTCTTC. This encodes CASSPRTGRSEQFF.

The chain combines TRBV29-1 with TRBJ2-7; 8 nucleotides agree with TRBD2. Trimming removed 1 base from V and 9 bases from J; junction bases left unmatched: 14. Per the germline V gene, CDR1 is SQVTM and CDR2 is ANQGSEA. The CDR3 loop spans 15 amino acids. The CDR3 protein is CSVEVSGSRLTGQYF. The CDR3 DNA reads TGCAGCGTTGAAGTGAGCGGGAGCAGGTTAACGGGGCAGTACTTC.

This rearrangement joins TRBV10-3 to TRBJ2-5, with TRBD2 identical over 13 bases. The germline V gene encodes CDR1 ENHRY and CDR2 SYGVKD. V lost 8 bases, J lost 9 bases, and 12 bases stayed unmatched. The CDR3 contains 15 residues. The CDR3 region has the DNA TGTGCCATCCAACGGACTAGCGGGAGCCAGTCCCCCCAGTACTTC. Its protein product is CAIQRTSGSQSPQYF.

The DNA of the CDR3 is TGCGCCAGCAGCTTGGTCGGGGCAACTAATGAAAAACTGTTTTTT. Its protein product is CASSLVGATNEKLFF. This chain joins TRBV5-1 and TRBJ1-4; no reliable D call. Germline V CDR1 and CDR2: SGHRS, YFSETQ. The CDR3 has 15 amino acids. V lost 0 bases, J lost 0 bases, and 6 bases lay in between.

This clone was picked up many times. CDR3 sequence: CASSEISQAKNIQYF. The CDR3 DNA is TGTGCCAGCAGTGAAATCTCACAAGCCAAAAACATTCAGTACTTC. The chain has TRBV2 and TRBJ2-4; D is unclear. The CDR3 is 15 amino acids. The germline V and J ends were trimmed by 2 bases and 0 bases, with 8 bases remaining between them. Germline values: CDR1 SNHLY, CDR2 FYNNEI.

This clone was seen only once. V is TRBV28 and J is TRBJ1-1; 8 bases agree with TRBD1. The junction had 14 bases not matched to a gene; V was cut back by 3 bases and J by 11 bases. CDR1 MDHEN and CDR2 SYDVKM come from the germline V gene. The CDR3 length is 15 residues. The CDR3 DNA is TGTGCCAGCAGTTTGCGGGGACAGGCCCTTCTGGGGGCTTTCTTT. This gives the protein CASSLRGQALLGAFF. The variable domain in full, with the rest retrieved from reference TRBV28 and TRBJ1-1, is DVKVTQSSRYLVKRTGEKVFLECVQDMDHENMFWYRQDPGLGLRLIYFSYDVKMKEKGDIPEGYSVSREKKERFSLILESASTNQTSMYLCASSLRGQALLGAFFGQGTRLTVV.

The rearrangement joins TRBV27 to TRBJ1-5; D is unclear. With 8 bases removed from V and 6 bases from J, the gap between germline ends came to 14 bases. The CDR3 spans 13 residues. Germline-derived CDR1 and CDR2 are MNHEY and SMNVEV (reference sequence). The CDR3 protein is CASRGEVGQPQHF. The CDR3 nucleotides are TGTGCCAGCCGGGGTGAAGTTGGTCAGCCCCAGCATTTT.

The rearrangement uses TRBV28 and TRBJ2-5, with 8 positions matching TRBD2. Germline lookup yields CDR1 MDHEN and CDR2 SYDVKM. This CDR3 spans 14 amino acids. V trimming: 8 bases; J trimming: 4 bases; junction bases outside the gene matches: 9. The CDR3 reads CASCPTGGPETQYF. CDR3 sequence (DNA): TGTGCCAGCTGCCCCACGGGAGGGCCAGAGACCCAGTACTTC.

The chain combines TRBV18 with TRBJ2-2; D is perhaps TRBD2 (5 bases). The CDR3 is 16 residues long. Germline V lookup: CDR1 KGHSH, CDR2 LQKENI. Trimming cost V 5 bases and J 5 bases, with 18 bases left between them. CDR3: CASSVQGSRGTGELFF. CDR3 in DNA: TGTGCCAGCTCAGTTCAAGGAAGTCGCGGGACCGGGGAGCTGTTTTTT.